The 4 T cell receptor beta chains reported below all come from one sample, sequenced in a study of radiotherapy plus CTLA-4 blockade in lung cancer (dated by TCRdb to about 2018). Preparation of the library involved the immunoSEQ multiplex PCR assay. TCRdb carries this immuneACCESS record with in-frame sequences only. Its versions omit some clonotypes, under half of them owing to an unresolved V gene in the studies checked, with the rest unexplained. In this sample the table shows 80,000 to 100,000 clones, approximately 78% of which occur a single time. The biggest ten clones account for nearly 3.5% of the sample. The specimen was peripheral blood, collected from a patient treated with radiotherapy plus ipilimumab. These receptor sequences come from a human donor with non-small cell lung cancer who had a partial response to radiotherapy plus ipilimumab.

This clone was seen a single time. The CDR3, as DNA: TGTGCCAGCGCCCCCTCCGGGGGCACCGGGGAGCTGTTTTTT. It is translated as CASAPSGGTGELFF. This sequence joins TRBV28 and TRBJ2-2; D might be TRBD2 (6 bases). Trimming took off 8 bases at V and 4 bases at J, with 14 bases between the two ends. CDR3 length: 14 amino acids. Germline CDR1 MDHEN, CDR2 SYDVKM.

J is TRBJ2-2 and V is TRBV2; D may be TRBD1 (6 bases). The CDR3 length is 12 residues. CDR1 and CDR2 (germline): SNHLY, FYNNEI. V lost 6 bases and J 6 bases, leaving 8 bases between the germline ends. The chain's CDR3 is CASRAGAGELFF. CDR3 nucleotide sequence: TGTGCCAGCAGAGCAGGGGCCGGGGAGCTGTTTTTT.

In DNA form, the CDR3 reads TGTGCCAGCACAACGGGACAGGGGAACACTGAAGCTTTCTTT. This sequence encodes CASTTGQGNTEAFF. The chain has TRBV2 and TRBJ1-1; 9 positions match TRBD1. This CDR3 contains 14 residues. V lost 7 bases and J lost 1; bases outside the gene matches: 4. In germline, CDR1 is SNHLY, CDR2 FYNNEI.

The rearrangement uses TRBV6-5 and TRBJ2-2, with D possibly being TRBD2 (5 bases). The CDR3 loop spans 15 amino acids. V was clipped by 4 bases and J by 2 bases, with 11 bases between them. CDR1 is MNHEY, CDR2 SVGAGI, per germline. The CDR3 is CASSSRRENTGELFF. The DNA of the CDR3 is TGTGCCAGCAGTTCGCGCCGGGAAAACACCGGGGAGCTGTTTTTT.